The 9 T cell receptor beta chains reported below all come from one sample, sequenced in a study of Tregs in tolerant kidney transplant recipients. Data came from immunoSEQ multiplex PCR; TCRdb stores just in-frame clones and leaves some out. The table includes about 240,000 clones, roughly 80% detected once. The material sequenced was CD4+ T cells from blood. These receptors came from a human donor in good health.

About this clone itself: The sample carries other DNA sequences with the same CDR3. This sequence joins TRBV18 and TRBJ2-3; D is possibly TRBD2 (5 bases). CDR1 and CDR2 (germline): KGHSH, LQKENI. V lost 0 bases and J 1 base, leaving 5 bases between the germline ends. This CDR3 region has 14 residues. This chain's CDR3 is CASSPPGGTDTQYF. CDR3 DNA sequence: TGTGCCAGCTCACCACCGGGAGGCACAGATACGCAGTATTTT.

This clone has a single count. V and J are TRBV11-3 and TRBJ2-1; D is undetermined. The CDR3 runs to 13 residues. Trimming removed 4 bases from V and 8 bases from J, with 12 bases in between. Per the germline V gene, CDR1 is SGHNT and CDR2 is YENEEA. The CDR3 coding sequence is TGTGCCAGCAGCTCCCGATCCCGGGATGAGCAGTTCTTC. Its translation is CASSSRSRDEQFF. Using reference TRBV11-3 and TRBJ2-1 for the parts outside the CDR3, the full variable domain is EAGVVQSPRYKIIEKKQPVAFWCNPISGHNTLYWYLQNLGQGPELLIRYENEEAVDDSQLPKDRFSAERLKGVDSTLKIQPAELGDSAVYLCASSSRSRDEQFFGPGTRLTVL.

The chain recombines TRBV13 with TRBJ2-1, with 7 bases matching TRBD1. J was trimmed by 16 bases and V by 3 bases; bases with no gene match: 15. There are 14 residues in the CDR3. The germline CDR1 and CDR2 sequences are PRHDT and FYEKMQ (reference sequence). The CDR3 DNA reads TGTGCCAGCAGCTTGAGTCGGTTGAGCAGGGGGTTATTCTTC. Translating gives CASSLSRLSRGLFF.

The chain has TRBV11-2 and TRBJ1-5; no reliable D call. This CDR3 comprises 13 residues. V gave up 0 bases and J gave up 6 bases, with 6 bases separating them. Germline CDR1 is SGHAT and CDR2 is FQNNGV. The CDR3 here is CASSLDLGQPQHF. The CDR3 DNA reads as TGTGCCAGCAGCTTAGATCTGGGTCAGCCCCAGCATTTT.

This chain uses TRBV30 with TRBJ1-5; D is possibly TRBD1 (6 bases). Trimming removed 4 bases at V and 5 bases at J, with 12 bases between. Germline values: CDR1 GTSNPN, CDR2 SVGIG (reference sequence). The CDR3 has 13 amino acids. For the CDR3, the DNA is TGTGCCTGGAATTTAGGGGGATATCAGCCCCAGCATTTT. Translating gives CAWNLGGYQPQHF.

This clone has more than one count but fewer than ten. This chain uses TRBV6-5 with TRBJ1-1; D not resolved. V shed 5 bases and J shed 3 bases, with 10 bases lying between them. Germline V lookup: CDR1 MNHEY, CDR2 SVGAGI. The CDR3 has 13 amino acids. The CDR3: CASSTPGYTEAFF. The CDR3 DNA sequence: TGTGCCAGCAGTACTCCAGGTTACACTGAAGCTTTCTTT.

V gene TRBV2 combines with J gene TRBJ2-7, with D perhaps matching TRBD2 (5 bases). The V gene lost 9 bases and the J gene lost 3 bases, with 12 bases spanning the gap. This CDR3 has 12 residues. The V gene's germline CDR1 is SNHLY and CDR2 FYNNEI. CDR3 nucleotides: TGTGCCAGTAGCTACGGGGACTACGAGCAGTACTTC. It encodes CASSYGDYEQYF.

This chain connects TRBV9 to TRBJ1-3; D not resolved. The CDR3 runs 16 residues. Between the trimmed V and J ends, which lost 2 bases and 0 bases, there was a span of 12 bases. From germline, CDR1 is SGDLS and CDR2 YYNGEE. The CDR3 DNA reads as TGTGCCAGCAGCGTGAGTACGAGCCTCTCTGGAAACACCATATATTTT. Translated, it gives CASSVSTSLSGNTIYF.

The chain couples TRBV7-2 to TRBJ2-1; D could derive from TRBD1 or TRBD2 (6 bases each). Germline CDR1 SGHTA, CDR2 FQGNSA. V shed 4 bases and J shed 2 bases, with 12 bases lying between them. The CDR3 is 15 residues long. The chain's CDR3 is CASSSGGGPYNEQFF. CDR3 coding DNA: TGTGCCAGCAGCTCGGGTGGGGGGCCCTACAATGAGCAGTTCTTC.